Each of the 30 T cell receptor beta chains below was sequenced from the same sample in a study of patients and donors after allogeneic stem cell transplantation. TCRdb reanalysed the RT-PCR reads using MiXCR and keeps one entry per CDR3 protein. The sample includes about 960,000 distinct CDR3 sequences, about a sixth of them seen just once. The specimen sequenced was blood, either unsorted or a sorted T cell fraction (not recorded which). The receptors originated from a human donor who was either an allogeneic HSCT recipient or a stem cell or donor lymphocyte infusion donor (not recorded which). It is not recorded whose cells these are; they may come from a transplant donor.

The chain recombines TRBV6-1 with TRBJ1-2; D perhaps matches TRBD1 (6 bases). Germline lookup yields CDR1 MNHNS and CDR2 SASEGT. V was pared by 7 bases and J by 4 bases, with 19 bases between. The CDR3 spans 15 residues. The CDR3 coding sequence is TGTGCCAGCATATCAGGGGCGCCTACCCCCTATGGCTACACCTTC. It is translated as CASISGAPTPYGYTF.

This clonotype was seen more than once but under ten times. The chain links TRBV12-3 or TRBV12-4 to TRBJ1-2, with D maybe TRBD1 (5 bases). This CDR3 spans 14 amino acids. Trimming stripped 7 bases from V and 6 bases from J, with 18 bases between. Written as DNA, the CDR3 is TGTGCCAGCATTATAGTACGGGGCGGGGATGGCTACACCTTC. Translated: CASIIVRGGDGYTF.

The chain carries TRBV11-1 and TRBJ2-1; 10 positions agree with TRBD2. The CDR3 spans 11 residues. Germline CDR1 and CDR2: SGHAT and FQDESV (reference sequence). Trimming cost V 11 bases and J 9 bases; bases outside gene matches: 4. In DNA form, the CDR3 reads TGTGCCGGGGGGACTAGCGTTGAGCAGTTCTTC. It codes for CAGGTSVEQFF.

The gene calls are TRBV12-3 or TRBV12-4 and TRBJ2-5; D is perhaps TRBD1 or TRBD2 (5 bases each). The CDR3 has 18 residues. The V gene lost 3 bases and the J gene lost 5 bases, with 25 bases spanning the gap. In DNA form, the CDR3 reads TGTGCCAGCAGTTTGGCGCCGGGACCCCAAAGGAGGAGGGAGACCCAGTACTTC. It is translated as CASSLAPGPQRRRETQYF.

This chain uses TRBV12-3 or TRBV12-4 with TRBJ2-1, with 13 bases fitting TRBD2. This CDR3 region has 17 residues. With 6 bases clipped from V and 6 bases from J, the junction kept 11 bases outside the gene matches. The chain's CDR3 is CASSLFGLAGVGNEQFF. As DNA, the CDR3 is TGTGCCAGCAGCCTCTTCGGACTAGCGGGAGTCGGCAATGAGCAGTTCTTC.

The genes are TRBV20-1 and TRBJ2-5; D may be TRBD1 or TRBD2 (5 bases each). The CDR3 has 13 amino acids. CDR1 DFQATT and CDR2 SNEGSKA come from the germline V gene (reference sequence). V was cut by 2 bases and J by 5 bases, with 12 bases left in between. The CDR3 coding sequence is TGCAGTGCTAGACACCCTGAGGGGGAGACCCAGTACTTC. This gives the protein CSARHPEGETQYF.

J is TRBJ2-5 and V is TRBV2, with 12 nucleotides matching TRBD2. Germline V CDR1 and CDR2: SNHLY, FYNNEI. This CDR3 has 17 residues. With 4 bases clipped from V and 5 bases from J, the junction kept 11 bases outside the gene matches. The CDR3 sequence: CASSGSTSGRIAETQYF. DNA of the CDR3: TGTGCCAGCAGTGGGAGCACTAGCGGGAGGATCGCGGAGACCCAGTACTTC.

This clonotype came up many times. The CDR3 reads CASSPGQGDNEQFF. In DNA form, the CDR3 reads TGTGCCAGCAGTCCGGGACAGGGCGACAATGAGCAGTTCTTC. The chain combines TRBV28 with TRBJ2-1; 9 nucleotides line up with TRBD1. CDR1 MDHEN and CDR2 SYDVKM come from the germline V gene. The junction had 4 bases not matched to a gene; V was cut back by 5 bases and J by 5 bases. CDR3 size: 14 residues.

The V call is TRBV6-1, the J call TRBJ2-3, with D possibly matching TRBD2 (7 bases). Trimming took off 5 bases at V and 7 bases at J, with 19 bases between the two ends. The germline gives CDR1 MNHNS, CDR2 SASEGT. The CDR3 is 15 amino acids. The CDR3 nucleotides are TGTGCCAGCAGTCCGGGGGGCGGGAATCGAAATACGCAGTATTTT. It translates to CASSPGGGNRNTQYF.

This clonotype was picked up many times. V and J are TRBV20-1 and TRBJ2-1; the match to TRBD1 covers 10 bases. Germline loops: CDR1 DFQATT, CDR2 SNEGSKA (reference sequence). The CDR3 contains 12 residues. The DNA of the CDR3 is TGCAGCGCCCGGGACAGGGGCAATGAGCAGTTCTTC. It translates to CSARDRGNEQFF.

The V gene is TRBV2, the J gene TRBJ2-5; D remains unclear. With 2 bases removed from V and 2 bases from J, the gap between germline ends came to 6 bases. This CDR3 contains 13 residues. Germline lookup yields CDR1 SNHLY and CDR2 FYNNEI. The CDR3 DNA reads TGTGCCAGCAGTGAAAGCATACAAGAGACCCAGTACTTC. Translating it yields CASSESIQETQYF.

The V call is TRBV5-5, the J call TRBJ2-1; no definite D call. Germline CDR1 reads SGHKS; CDR2 reads YYEKEE (reference sequence). The CDR3 is made up of 14 amino acids. Trimming left V 3 bases short and J 10 bases short, with 17 bases between. The CDR3 sequence: CASSSDLFTGEQFF. The CDR3 DNA is TGTGCCAGCAGCTCGGACCTCTTTACCGGGGAGCAGTTCTTC.

This chain connects TRBV7-2 to TRBJ1-6; tentatively, D is TRBD1 (6 bases). The CDR3 extends over 15 amino acids. V was trimmed by 1 base and J by 4 bases, leaving 8 bases between them. The germline V gene has CDR1 SGHTA and CDR2 FQGNSA. The CDR3, as DNA: TGTGCCAGCAGCTTAGACAGGGTTTATAATTCACCCCTCCACTTT. Protein product: CASSLDRVYNSPLHF.

This clonotype was recorded at least ten times. The CDR3 coding sequence is TGCGCCAGCAGCCAAGATGGGCAGGGAGGGGATACGCAGTATTTT. As protein: CASSQDGQGGDTQYF. The J gene is TRBJ2-3, the V gene TRBV4-3, with 7 bases lining up with TRBD2. CDR1 LGHNA and CDR2 YSLEER come from the germline V gene. The CDR3 runs 15 residues. J gave up 6 bases and V 0 bases, and 6 bases lay outside the gene matches.

The genes are TRBV7-9 and TRBJ2-3; D not certain. This CDR3 comprises 13 residues. In germline, CDR1 is SEHNR, CDR2 FQNEAQ (reference sequence). V shed 4 bases and J shed 5 bases, with 10 bases lying between them. The CDR3 loop reads CASSSGPIDTQYF. CDR3 sequence (DNA): TGTGCCAGCAGCTCAGGACCGATAGATACGCAGTATTTT. Filled out from reference TRBV7-9 and TRBJ2-3, the complete variable domain reads DTGVSQNPRHKITKRGQNVTFRCDPISEHNRLYWYRQTLGQGPEFLTYFQNEAQLEKSRLLSDRFSAERPKGSFSTLEIQRTEQGDSAMYLCASSSGPIDTQYFGPGTRLTVL.

This clonotype occurred many times. The chain recombines TRBV12-3 or TRBV12-4 with TRBJ2-3; D could derive from TRBD1 or TRBD2 (6 bases each). Trimming left V 4 bases short and J 4 bases short, with 9 bases between. This CDR3 is built from 13 residues. CDR3 bases: TGTGCCAGCAGTTCGGAGGGGGCAGATACGCAGTATTTT. Residues: CASSSEGADTQYF.

The rearrangement joins TRBV12-3 or TRBV12-4 to TRBJ2-3; D not resolved. CDR3 length: 15 amino acids. Trimming took 2 bases from V and 0 from J, leaving 9 bases between them. CDR3 protein: CASSLTASSTDTQYF. For the CDR3, the DNA is TGTGCCAGCAGTTTAACAGCCTCTAGCACAGATACGCAGTATTTT.

The chain links TRBV10-3 to TRBJ1-5, with TRBD1 matching over 7 bases. Germline V gene lookup returns CDR1 ENHRY and CDR2 SYGVKD. The CDR3 extends over 15 amino acids. The V and J ends lost 6 bases and 1 base, in that order; junction bases with no gene match: 6. CDR3 in DNA: TGTGCCATCAGGCCGGGGGACAGCAGCAATCAGCCCCAGCATTTT. Translated, it gives CAIRPGDSSNQPQHF.

V gene TRBV12-3 or TRBV12-4 combines with J gene TRBJ2-1; TRBD2 is a possible D gene (6 bases). This CDR3 is 16 amino acids long. Trimming took 2 bases from V and 0 from J, leaving 11 bases between them. The CDR3 sequence is CASSLQEGSSYNEQFF. The CDR3 DNA follows: TGTGCCAGCAGTTTACAGGAGGGCAGCTCCTACAATGAGCAGTTCTTC.

This clonotype was picked up a small number of times. The rearrangement uses TRBV7-9 and TRBJ2-7; TRBD2 might be the D (5 bases). Germline lookup yields CDR1 SEHNR and CDR2 FQNEAQ (reference sequence). Trimming stripped 1 base from V and 6 bases from J, with 10 bases between. The CDR3 has 13 amino acids. The CDR3 loop reads CASSLGPGGEQYF. In DNA form, the CDR3 reads TGTGCCAGCAGCTTAGGACCCGGAGGCGAGCAGTACTTC.

CDR3: CSVCDSWRRNEQYF. The CDR3 DNA is TGCAGCGTGTGCGACAGTTGGAGGAGGAACGAGCAGTACTTC. V is TRBV29-1 and J is TRBJ2-7; TRBD1 or TRBD2 may be the D gene (5 bases each). V gave up 6 bases and J gave up 5 bases, with 20 bases separating them. The CDR3 is made up of 14 amino acids. CDR1 and CDR2 from the germline V gene are SQVTM and ANQGSEA.

This clonotype was counted only a few times. Here the CDR3 DNA reads TGCAGTGCTAGAGAGGGGGGGAGTAGTGAAAAACTGTTTTTT. As protein: CSAREGGSSEKLFF. The chain links TRBV20-1 to TRBJ1-4, with D possibly TRBD1 on 5 matching bases. This CDR3 contains 14 residues. Germline CDR1 is DFQATT and CDR2 is SNEGSKA (reference sequence). V lost 0 bases and J lost 7, with 12 bases in between.

There are a few counts of this clonotype. The J gene is TRBJ1-3, the V gene TRBV6-1; D possibly corresponds to TRBD1 (5 bases). This CDR3 spans 15 amino acids. Trimming left V 5 bases short and J 4 bases short, with 15 bases between. Per the germline V gene, CDR1 is MNHNS and CDR2 is SASEGT. The CDR3 coding sequence is TGTGCCAGCAGTACCCTCAGGGTAGGAGGAAACACCATATATTTT. It yields the protein CASSTLRVGGNTIYF.

This clonotype was recorded at least ten times. The chain links TRBV20-1 to TRBJ2-3; TRBD2 aligns across 9 bases. The V gene's germline CDR1 is DFQATT and CDR2 SNEGSKA (reference sequence). The CDR3 covers 16 residues. V shed 3 bases and J 2 bases; nucleotides not matched to a gene: 9. CDR3 in amino acids: CSASARTSDVTDTQYF. The CDR3 DNA reads TGCAGTGCTAGTGCCCGGACTAGCGATGTCACAGATACGCAGTATTTT.

The chain links TRBV29-1 to TRBJ2-1, with 9 bases that match TRBD2. The V gene end was trimmed by 7 bases and the J gene end by 15 bases; junction bases not matched to a gene: 16. In germline, CDR1 is SQVTM, CDR2 ANQGSEA. This CDR3 has 13 residues. The CDR3 DNA reads TGCAGCGCCGAACCGGCGGGAGGGACCCGGTTGTTCTTC. Encoded protein: CSAEPAGGTRLFF.

This chain connects TRBV30 to TRBJ1-1; no definite D call. The germline V and J ends were trimmed by 2 bases and 6 bases, with 7 bases remaining between them. CDR1 GTSNPN and CDR2 SVGIG come from the germline V gene (reference sequence). The length of the CDR3 is 11 residues. The CDR3 protein is CAWSIRPEAFF. The DNA for the CDR3 is TGTGCCTGGAGTATCAGGCCTGAAGCTTTCTTT.

This clonotype was recorded at least ten times. The chain carries TRBV29-1 and TRBJ2-7; D may correspond to TRBD1 or TRBD2 (5 bases each). This CDR3 is built from 13 residues. The germline CDR1 and CDR2 sequences are SQVTM and ANQGSEA. The V end lost 4 bases, the J end lost 0 bases, and 10 bases lay between the germline ends. CDR3 region: CSVVRESSYEQYF. CDR3 DNA: TGCAGCGTTGTCAGGGAGAGCTCCTACGAGCAGTACTTC.

The rearrangement links TRBV6-6 to TRBJ2-7; 7 positions agree with TRBD1. This CDR3 spans 13 amino acids. CDR1 and CDR2 from the germline V gene are MNHNY and SVGAGI (reference sequence). V trimming: 7 bases; J trimming: 6 bases; junction bases outside the gene matches: 9. This chain's CDR3 is CASIGDSTREQYF. CDR3 DNA: TGTGCCAGCATAGGGGACAGTACCCGCGAGCAGTACTTC.

This clonotype was found a few times. The V and J genes are TRBV2 and TRBJ2-3; the D is unclear. CDR3 length equals 10 residues. Trimming removed 7 bases from V and 6 bases from J, with 5 bases in between. The germline gives CDR1 SNHLY, CDR2 FYNNEI. The CDR3 DNA reads as TGTGCCAGCACTATGGATACGCAGTATTTT. Its protein product is CASTMDTQYF.

The sample holds many counts of this clonotype. The gene calls are TRBV12-3 or TRBV12-4 and TRBJ1-2; possible D gene TRBD1, 5 bases. Trimming pared 1 base from V and 2 bases from J, leaving 11 bases between. The CDR3 has 15 residues. CDR3 sequence reads: CASSLVLGRNYGYTF. The CDR3 region has the DNA TGTGCCAGCAGTTTAGTCTTGGGACGGAACTATGGCTACACCTTC.